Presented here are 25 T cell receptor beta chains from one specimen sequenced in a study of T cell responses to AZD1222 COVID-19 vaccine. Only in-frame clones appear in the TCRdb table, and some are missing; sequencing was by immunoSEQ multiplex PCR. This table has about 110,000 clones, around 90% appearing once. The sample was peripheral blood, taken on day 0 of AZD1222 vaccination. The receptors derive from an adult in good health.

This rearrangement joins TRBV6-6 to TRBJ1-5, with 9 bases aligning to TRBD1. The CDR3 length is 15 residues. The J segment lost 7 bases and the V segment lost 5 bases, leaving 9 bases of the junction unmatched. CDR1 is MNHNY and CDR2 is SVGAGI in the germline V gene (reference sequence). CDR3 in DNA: TGTGCCAGCAGTGCGCCGGGACAGGGACAGCAGCCCCAGCATTTT. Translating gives CASSAPGQGQQPQHF.

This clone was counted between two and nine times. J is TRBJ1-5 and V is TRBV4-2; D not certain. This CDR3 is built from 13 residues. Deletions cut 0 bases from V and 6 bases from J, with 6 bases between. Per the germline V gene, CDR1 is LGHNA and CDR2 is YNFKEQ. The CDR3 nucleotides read TGTGCCAGCAGCCAAGAGTACCTTCAGCCCCAGCATTTT. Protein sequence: CASSQEYLQPQHF.

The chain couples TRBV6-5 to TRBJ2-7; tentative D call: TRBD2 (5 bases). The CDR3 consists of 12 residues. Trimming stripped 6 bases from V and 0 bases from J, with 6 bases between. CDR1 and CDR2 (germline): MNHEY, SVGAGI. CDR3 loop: CASSEGSYEQYF. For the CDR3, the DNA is TGTGCCAGCAGCGAGGGCTCCTACGAGCAGTACTTC.

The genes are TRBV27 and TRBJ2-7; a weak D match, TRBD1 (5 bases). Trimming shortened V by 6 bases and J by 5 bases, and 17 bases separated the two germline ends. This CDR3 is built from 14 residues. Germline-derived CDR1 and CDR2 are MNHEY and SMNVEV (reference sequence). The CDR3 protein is CASSIRPGWDEQYF. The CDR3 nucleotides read TGTGCCAGCAGCATTAGGCCAGGGTGGGACGAGCAGTACTTC.

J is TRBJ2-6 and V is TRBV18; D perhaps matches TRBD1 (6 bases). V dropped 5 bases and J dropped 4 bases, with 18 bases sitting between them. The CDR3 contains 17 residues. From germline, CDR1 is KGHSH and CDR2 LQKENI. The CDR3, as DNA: TGTGCCAGCTCATCTCGAGATACAGGGTTGGGGGCCAACGTCCTGACTTTC. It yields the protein CASSSRDTGLGANVLTF.

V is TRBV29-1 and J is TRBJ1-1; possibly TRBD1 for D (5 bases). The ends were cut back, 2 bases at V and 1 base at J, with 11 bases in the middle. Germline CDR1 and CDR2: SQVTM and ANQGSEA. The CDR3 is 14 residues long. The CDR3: CSVESPGWNTEAFF. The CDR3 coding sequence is TGCAGCGTTGAAAGTCCAGGGTGGAACACTGAAGCTTTCTTT.

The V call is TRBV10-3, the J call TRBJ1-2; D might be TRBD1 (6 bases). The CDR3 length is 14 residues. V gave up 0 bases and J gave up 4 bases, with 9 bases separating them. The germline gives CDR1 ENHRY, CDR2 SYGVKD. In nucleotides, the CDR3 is TGTGCCATCAGTGAGTCGGGGGGCACCTATGGCTACACCTTC. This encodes CAISESGGTYGYTF.

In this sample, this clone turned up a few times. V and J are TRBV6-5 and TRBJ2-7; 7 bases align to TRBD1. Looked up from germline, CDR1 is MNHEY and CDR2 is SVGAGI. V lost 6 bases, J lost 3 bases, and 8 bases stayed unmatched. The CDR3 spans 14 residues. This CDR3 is CASSQGQQGYEQYF. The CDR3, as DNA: TGTGCCAGCAGCCAGGGACAGCAGGGCTACGAGCAGTACTTC.

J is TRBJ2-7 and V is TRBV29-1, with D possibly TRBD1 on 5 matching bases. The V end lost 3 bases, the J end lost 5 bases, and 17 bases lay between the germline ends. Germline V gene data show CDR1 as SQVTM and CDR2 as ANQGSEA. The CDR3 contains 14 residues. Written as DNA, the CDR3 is TGCAGCGTTGACCAAGGGGTAAGGGGCGACGAGCAGTACTTC. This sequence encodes CSVDQGVRGDEQYF.

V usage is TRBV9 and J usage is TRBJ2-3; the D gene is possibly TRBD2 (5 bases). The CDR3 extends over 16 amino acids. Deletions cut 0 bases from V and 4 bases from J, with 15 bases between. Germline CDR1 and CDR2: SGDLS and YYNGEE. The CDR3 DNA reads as TGTGCCAGCAGCGTAGAAGCGAGCGGACTTGCAGATACGCAGTATTTT. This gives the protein CASSVEASGLADTQYF.

CDR3 protein: CASSDFKGSQPQHF. The DNA of the CDR3 is TGTGCCAGCAGTGATTTCAAGGGGAGTCAGCCCCAGCATTTT. V usage is TRBV7-9 and J usage is TRBJ1-5; the D gene is possibly TRBD1 (5 bases). The CDR3 runs to 14 residues. Trimming removed 6 bases from V and 6 bases from J, with 15 bases in between. Germline V gene sequence: CDR1 SEHNR, CDR2 FQNEAQ (reference sequence). Combining the CDR3 with reference TRBV7-9 and TRBJ1-5 gives the whole variable domain DTGVSQNPRHKITKRGQNVTFRCDPISEHNRLYWYRQTLGQGPEFLTYFQNEAQLEKSRLLSDRFSAERPKGSFSTLEIQRTEQGDSAMYLCASSDFKGSQPQHFGDGTRLSIL.

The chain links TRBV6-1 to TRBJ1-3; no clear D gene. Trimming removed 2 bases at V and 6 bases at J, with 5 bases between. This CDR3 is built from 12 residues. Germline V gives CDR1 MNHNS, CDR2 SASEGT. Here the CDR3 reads CASSESLNTIYF. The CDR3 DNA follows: TGTGCCAGCAGTGAAAGTCTAAACACCATATATTTT.

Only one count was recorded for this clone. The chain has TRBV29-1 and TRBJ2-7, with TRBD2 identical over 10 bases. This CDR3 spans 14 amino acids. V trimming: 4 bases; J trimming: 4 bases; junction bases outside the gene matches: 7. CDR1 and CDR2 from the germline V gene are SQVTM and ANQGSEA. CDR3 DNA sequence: TGCAGCGTTGTCCCGGGACTAGCGAATTACGAGCAGTACTTC. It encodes CSVVPGLANYEQYF.

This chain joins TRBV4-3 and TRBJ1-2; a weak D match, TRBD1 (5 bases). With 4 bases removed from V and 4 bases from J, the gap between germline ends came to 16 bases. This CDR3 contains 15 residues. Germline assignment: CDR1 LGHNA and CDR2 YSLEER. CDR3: CASSPPGQAFYGYTF. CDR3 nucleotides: TGCGCCAGCAGCCCACCGGGGCAGGCCTTCTATGGCTACACCTTC.

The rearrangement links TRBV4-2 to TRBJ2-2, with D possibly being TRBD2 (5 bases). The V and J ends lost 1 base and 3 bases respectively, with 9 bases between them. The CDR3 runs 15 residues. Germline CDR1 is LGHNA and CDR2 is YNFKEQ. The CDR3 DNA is TGTGCCAGCAGCCAAGCAGAGGGTGACACCGGGGAGCTGTTTTTT. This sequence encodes CASSQAEGDTGELFF.

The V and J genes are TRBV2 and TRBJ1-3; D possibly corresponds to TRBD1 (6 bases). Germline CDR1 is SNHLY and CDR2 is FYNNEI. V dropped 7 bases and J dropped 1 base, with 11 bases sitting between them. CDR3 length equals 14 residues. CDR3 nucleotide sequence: TGTGCCAGCACCCAGGGGTTATCTGGAAACACCATATATTTT. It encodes CASTQGLSGNTIYF.

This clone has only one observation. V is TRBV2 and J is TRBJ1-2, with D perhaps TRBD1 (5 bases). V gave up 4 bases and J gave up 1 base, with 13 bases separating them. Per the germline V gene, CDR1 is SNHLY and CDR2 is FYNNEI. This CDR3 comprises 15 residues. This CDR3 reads CASSGSRDLNYGYTF. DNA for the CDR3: TGTGCCAGCAGTGGTAGCCGGGACCTTAACTATGGCTACACCTTC.

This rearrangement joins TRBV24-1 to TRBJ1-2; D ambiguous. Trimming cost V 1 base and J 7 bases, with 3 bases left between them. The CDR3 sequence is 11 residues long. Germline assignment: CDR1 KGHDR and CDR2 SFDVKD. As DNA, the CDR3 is TGTGCCACCAGTGATTTCGTTGGCTACACCTTC. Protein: CATSDFVGYTF.

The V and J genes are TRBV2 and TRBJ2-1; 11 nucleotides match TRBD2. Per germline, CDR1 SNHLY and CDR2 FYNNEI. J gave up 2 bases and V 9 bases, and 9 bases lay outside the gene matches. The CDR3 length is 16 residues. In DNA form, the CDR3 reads TGTGCCAGTAGGGGGATACTAGCGGGGGCCTACAATGAGCAGTTCTTC. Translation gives CASRGILAGAYNEQFF.

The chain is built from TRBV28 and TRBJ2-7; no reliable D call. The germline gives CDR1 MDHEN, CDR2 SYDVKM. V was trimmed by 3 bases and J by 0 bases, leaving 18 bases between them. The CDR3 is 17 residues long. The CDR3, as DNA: TGTGCCAGCAGTTTTAGCTCCCGACTCCCGCCCTCCTACGAGCAGTACTTC. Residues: CASSFSSRLPPSYEQYF.

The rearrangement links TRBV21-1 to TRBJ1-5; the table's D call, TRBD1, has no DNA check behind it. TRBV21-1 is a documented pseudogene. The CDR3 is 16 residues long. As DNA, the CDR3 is TGTGCCAGCAGCAAAGTAAGGGGGAGTAGCAATCAGCCCCAGCATTTT. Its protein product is CASSKVRGSSNQPQHF.

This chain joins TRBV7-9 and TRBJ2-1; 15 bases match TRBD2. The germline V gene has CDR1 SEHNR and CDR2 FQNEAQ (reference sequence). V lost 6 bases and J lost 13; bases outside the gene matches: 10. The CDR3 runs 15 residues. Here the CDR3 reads CASRPGLAGGPDQFF. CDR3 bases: TGTGCCAGCAGACCAGGACTAGCGGGAGGGCCGGATCAGTTCTTC.

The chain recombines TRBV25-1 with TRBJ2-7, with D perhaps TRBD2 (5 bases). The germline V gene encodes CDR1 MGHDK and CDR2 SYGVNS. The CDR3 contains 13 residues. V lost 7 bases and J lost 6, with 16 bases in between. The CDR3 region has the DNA TGTGCCAGCAAAGAAGGAGGTCGGGCCGAGCAGTACTTC. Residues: CASKEGGRAEQYF.

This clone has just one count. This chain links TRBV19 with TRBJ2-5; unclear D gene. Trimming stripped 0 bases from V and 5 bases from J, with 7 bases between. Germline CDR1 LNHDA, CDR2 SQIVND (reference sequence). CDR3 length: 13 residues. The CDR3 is CASSIDWVETQYF. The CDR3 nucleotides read TGTGCCAGTAGTATAGACTGGGTGGAGACCCAGTACTTC.

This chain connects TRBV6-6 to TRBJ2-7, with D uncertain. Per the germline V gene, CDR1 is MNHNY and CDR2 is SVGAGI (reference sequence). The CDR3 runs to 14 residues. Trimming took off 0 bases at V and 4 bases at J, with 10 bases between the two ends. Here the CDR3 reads CASSYSSLDYEQYF. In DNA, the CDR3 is TGTGCCAGCAGTTACTCTAGTTTAGATTACGAGCAGTACTTC.